One and the same sample provided the 9 T cell receptor beta chains below, sequenced in a study of CD8 T cells in ankylosing spondylitis. Their recognized antigens are unknown. Regarding the study as a whole: Ankylosing spondylitis blood seemed to carry a telltale TCR beta motif made of fewer than 10 highly homologous variants.

TCRdb reprocessed the 5' RACE reads via MiXCR and lists one record per CDR3 protein. The sample shows 700,000 to 1,000,000 distinct CDR3 sequences, around 11% of them seen only once. Material for sequencing was blood, either unsorted or a sorted T cell fraction (not recorded which). These receptor sequences come from a male donor with ankylosing spondylitis.

The rearrangement joins TRBV6-5 to TRBJ2-6; D unresolved. Trimming removed 4 bases at V and 0 bases at J, with 10 bases between. The CDR3 spans 16 residues. Germline loops: CDR1 MNHEY, CDR2 SVGAGI. CDR3 nucleotide sequence: TGTGCCAGCAGTTCCCAGGACCTCTCTGGGGCCAACGTCCTGACTTTC. Amino acids: CASSSQDLSGANVLTF.

This clonotype was seen a handful of times. In DNA form, the CDR3 reads TGCGCCAGCAGCTTGGCAGCGGGACTGTCCTACAATGAGCAGTTCTTC. This encodes CASSLAAGLSYNEQFF. The gene calls are TRBV5-1 and TRBJ2-1, with 7 bases fitting TRBD2. The CDR3 covers 16 residues. V was clipped by 0 bases and J by 1 base; unmatched bases: 4. CDR1 SGHRS and CDR2 YFSETQ come from the germline V gene. Looking up the rest from reference TRBV5-1 and TRBJ2-1 gives the full variable domain: KAGVTQTPRYLIKTRGQQVTLSCSPISGHRSVSWYQQTPGQGLQFLFEYFSETQRNKGNFPGRFSGRQFSNSRSEMNVSTLELGDSALYLCASSLAAGLSYNEQFFGPGTRLTVL.

The chain uses TRBV21-1 and TRBJ2-7. TRBV21-1 is designated a pseudogene. The CDR3 has 13 amino acids. Here the CDR3 reads CASKTARSYEQYF. DNA for the CDR3: TGTGCCAGCAAGACAGCGCGCTCCTACGAGCAGTACTTC.

The V gene is TRBV2, the J gene TRBJ2-3; D unresolved. CDR1 is SNHLY, CDR2 FYNNEI, per germline. The CDR3 is 14 amino acids. Trimming removed 2 bases at V and 0 bases at J, with 6 bases between. CDR3 sequence: CASSEWLSTDTQYF. CDR3 DNA sequence: TGTGCCAGCAGTGAATGGCTGAGCACAGATACGCAGTATTTT. The variable domain in full, with the rest retrieved from reference TRBV2 and TRBJ2-3, is EPEVTQTPSHQVTQMGQEVILRCVPISNHLYFYWYRQILGQKVEFLVSFYNNEISEKSEIFDDQFSVERPDGSNFTLKIRSTKLEDSAMYFCASSEWLSTDTQYFGPGTRLTVL.

The CDR3 sequence is CASNLGLAGINEQFF. The CDR3 nucleotides read TGTGCCAGCAATTTGGGACTAGCGGGAATTAATGAGCAGTTCTTC. V and J are TRBV12-3 or TRBV12-4 and TRBJ2-1; 13 bases are a match to TRBD2. Trimming took 7 bases from V and 7 from J; bases not matched to a gene: 7. This CDR3 has 15 residues.

V usage is TRBV20-1 and J usage is TRBJ2-3; no definite D call. CDR1 is DFQATT, CDR2 SNEGSKA, per germline (reference sequence). The CDR3 sequence is 13 residues long. V was pared by 0 bases and J by 2 bases, with 6 bases between. CDR3 nucleotides: TGCAGTGCTAGAGAACCGGCCACAGATACGCAGTATTTT. Translated: CSAREPATDTQYF.

The chain is built from TRBV19 and TRBJ1-5; 9 bases are a match to TRBD1. Germline loops: CDR1 LNHDA, CDR2 SQIVND (reference sequence). The CDR3 sequence is 16 residues long. V shed 2 bases, J shed 3 bases, and the junction held 5 bases outside the gene matches. The CDR3 bases are TGTGCCAGTAGTATAAGAGGACAGGGGTTCAATCAGCCCCAGCATTTT. Translated, it gives CASSIRGQGFNQPQHF.

The V call is TRBV7-2, the J call TRBJ2-5; 8 nucleotides agree with TRBD1. V was pared by 2 bases and J by 5 bases, with 4 bases of the junction left unmatched. Germline assignment: CDR1 SGHTA and CDR2 FQGNSA. This CDR3 has 14 amino acids. The CDR3 DNA sequence: TGTGCCAGCAGCTTAACAGGGGGAGTGGAGACCCAGTACTTC. Protein: CASSLTGGVETQYF.

The chain recombines TRBV3-1 with TRBJ1-1, with D unclear. Germline V gives CDR1 LGHDT, CDR2 YNNKEL (reference sequence). Trimming left V 0 bases short and J 1 base short, with 6 bases between. CDR3 length equals 14 residues. The CDR3 loop reads CASSQEVENTEAFF. The CDR3 DNA is TGTGCCAGCAGCCAAGAGGTGGAGAACACTGAAGCTTTCTTT.